The 14 T cell receptor beta chains listed next were all sequenced from one sample in a study of T-cell reconstitution after alpha-beta-depleted transplantation in children. Using unique molecular identifiers, the investigators prepared the TCRbeta library. TCRdb ran MiXCR on the PCR reads and lists one entry per CDR3 protein. Among about 460,000 distinct CDR3 sequences, over 9.5% were seen once, and the ten largest hold just over 2%. The material sequenced was PBMCs, taken before TCRalphabeta/CD19-depleted stem cell transplant. The source is a child between 2 and 9 years old with inherited bone marrow failure, due to receive a stem cell transplant.

This clonotype has at least ten counts. The genes are TRBV12-3 or TRBV12-4 and TRBJ2-7; 9 positions agree with TRBD2. J gave up 4 bases and V 3 bases, and 10 bases lay outside the gene matches. The CDR3 extends over 16 amino acids. The DNA of the CDR3 is TGTGCCAGCAGTTTTCTTAGCGGGAGAATGGATTACGAGCAGTACTTC. Its translation is CASSFLSGRMDYEQYF.

This clonotype was recorded many times. V usage is TRBV7-2 and J usage is TRBJ2-3, with D tentatively TRBD2 (5 bases). V lost 2 bases to trimming and J lost 0 bases, with 12 bases between them. This CDR3 region has 16 residues. Germline V gene sequence: CDR1 SGHTA, CDR2 FQGNSA. CDR3: CASSLFGIGSTDTQYF. CDR3 sequence (DNA): TGTGCCAGCAGCTTATTCGGGATAGGCAGCACAGATACGCAGTATTTT.

The table lists this clonotype with many counts. The rearrangement joins TRBV28 to TRBJ2-2, with D perhaps matching TRBD1 (6 bases). The V end lost 3 bases, the J end lost 1 base, and 9 bases lay between the germline ends. Germline V lookup: CDR1 MDHEN, CDR2 SYDVKM. The length of the CDR3 is 15 residues. CDR3 residues: CASSFPGQNTGELFF. DNA of the CDR3: TGTGCCAGCAGTTTCCCGGGACAGAACACCGGGGAGCTGTTTTTT. The whole variable domain, remainder taken from reference TRBV28 and TRBJ2-2, is DVKVTQSSRYLVKRTGEKVFLECVQDMDHENMFWYRQDPGLGLRLIYFSYDVKMKEKGDIPEGYSVSREKKERFSLILESASTNQTSMYLCASSFPGQNTGELFFGEGSRLTVL.

This clonotype was observed at least ten times. This rearrangement joins TRBV28 to TRBJ2-5; D may be TRBD2 (6 bases). The CDR3 runs 15 residues. Germline CDR1 and CDR2: MDHEN and SYDVKM. Trimming removed 1 base at V and 0 bases at J, with 9 bases between. CDR3 in amino acids: CASSLSAGYQETQYF. The DNA of the CDR3 is TGTGCCAGCAGTTTATCTGCGGGGTACCAAGAGACCCAGTACTTC. The full variable domain, with the rest looked up from reference TRBV28 and TRBJ2-5, is DVKVTQSSRYLVKRTGEKVFLECVQDMDHENMFWYRQDPGLGLRLIYFSYDVKMKEKGDIPEGYSVSREKKERFSLILESASTNQTSMYLCASSLSAGYQETQYFGPGTRLLVL.

This clonotype was found many times. This chain links TRBV4-3 with TRBJ2-3, with D perhaps TRBD1 (5 bases). The CDR3 is 16 residues long. V shed 5 bases and J shed 6 bases, with 21 bases lying between them. Germline V gene lookup returns CDR1 LGHNA and CDR2 YSLEER. DNA for the CDR3: TGCGCCAGCAGCAGACAAGCTGGAAGTCCAGGGGATACGCAGTATTTT. Translating it yields CASSRQAGSPGDTQYF.

The chain carries TRBV7-9 and TRBJ2-2, with TRBD1 as a possible D gene (5 bases). The germline gives CDR1 SEHNR, CDR2 FQNEAQ (reference sequence). The CDR3 runs to 17 residues. The V gene lost 5 bases and the J gene lost 3 bases, with 19 bases spanning the gap. The DNA for the CDR3 is TGTGCCAGCAGCCTCCCGCCCGTGACAGCCCACACCGGGGAGCTGTTTTTT. Amino acid sequence: CASSLPPVTAHTGELFF. The full variable domain, in which reference TRBV7-9 and TRBJ2-2 provide the parts outside the CDR3, is DTGVSQNPRHKITKRGQNVTFRCDPISEHNRLYWYRQTLGQGPEFLTYFQNEAQLEKSRLLSDRFSAERPKGSFSTLEIQRTEQGDSAMYLCASSLPPVTAHTGELFFGEGSRLTVL.

The chain has TRBV7-2 and TRBJ2-3, with TRBD2 matching 14 bases. V gave up 2 bases and J gave up 2 bases; unmatched junction bases: 9. The CDR3 has 19 residues. Germline V lookup: CDR1 SGHTA, CDR2 FQGNSA. CDR3 nucleotides: TGTGCCAGCAGCTTACCGGGACTAGCGGGAGTCGGAGCCACAGATACGCAGTATTTT. This codes for CASSLPGLAGVGATDTQYF.

Only a few counts were recorded for this clonotype. CDR3 protein: CSALPTVNTEAFF. In nucleotides, the CDR3 is TGCAGTGCCCTCCCAACAGTGAACACTGAAGCTTTCTTT. The genes are TRBV20-1 and TRBJ1-1; unclear D gene. CDR3 length: 13 residues. Trimming took off 6 bases at V and 0 bases at J, with 11 bases between the two ends. Germline V gene lookup returns CDR1 DFQATT and CDR2 SNEGSKA (reference sequence).

This clonotype has at least ten counts. The rearrangement joins TRBV6-2 or TRBV6-3 to TRBJ2-7, with 7 bases lining up with TRBD1. Losses at the gene ends were 0 bases for V and 3 bases for J; bases not matched to a gene: 5. The CDR3 is 15 residues long. Germline V CDR1 and CDR2: MNHEY, SVGEGT. The CDR3 DNA follows: TGTGCCAGCAGTTACTCGATACAGGGGAACTACGAGCAGTACTTC. Its protein product is CASSYSIQGNYEQYF.

This clonotype was recorded at least ten times. The V and J genes are TRBV5-1 and TRBJ2-3, with D possibly being TRBD1 (6 bases). Germline lookup yields CDR1 SGHRS and CDR2 YFSETQ. This CDR3 is 16 amino acids long. The V end lost 3 bases, the J end lost 1 base, and 15 bases lay between the germline ends. For the CDR3, the DNA is TGCGCCAGCAGCTGGAACCAGGGGTTTCGCACAGATACGCAGTATTTT. Translation: CASSWNQGFRTDTQYF.

In this sample, this clonotype turned up many times. The V gene is TRBV3-1, the J gene TRBJ2-2; D is tentatively TRBD1 or TRBD2 (5 bases each). V lost 3 bases and J 5 bases, leaving 19 bases between the germline ends. This CDR3 spans 17 amino acids. Germline loops: CDR1 LGHDT, CDR2 YNNKEL (reference sequence). CDR3 protein: CASSQPRGSKGTGELFF. For the CDR3, the DNA is TGTGCCAGCAGCCAGCCTCGGGGTTCCAAGGGGACCGGGGAGCTGTTTTTT.

Many counts were recorded for this clonotype. The chain links TRBV5-6 to TRBJ2-3; the D is unclear. Germline loops: CDR1 SGHDT, CDR2 YYEEEE. V was clipped by 5 bases and J by 2 bases, with 6 bases between them. The CDR3 extends over 12 amino acids. CDR3 bases: TGTGCCAGCAGACGGTACACAGATACGCAGTATTTT. This codes for CASRRYTDTQYF.

The rearrangement links TRBV11-2 to TRBJ2-7; D call uncertain. Germline V gene lookup returns CDR1 SGHAT and CDR2 FQNNGV. CDR3 length equals 17 residues. The V end lost 5 bases, the J end lost 2 bases, and 22 bases lay between the germline ends. For the CDR3, the DNA is TGTGCCAGCAGCGCGTACCCTAAGGACCCTGGACCCTACGAGCAGTACTTC. Translated, it gives CASSAYPKDPGPYEQYF.

The chain employs TRBV2 and TRBJ2-1, with TRBD1 matching over 7 bases. The V gene end was trimmed by 6 bases and the J gene end by 14 bases; junction bases not matched to a gene: 4. Germline values: CDR1 SNHLY, CDR2 FYNNEI. The CDR3 is made up of 10 amino acids. The CDR3 region is CASRTGWEFF. The CDR3, as DNA: TGTGCCAGCAGGACAGGGTGGGAGTTCTTC.